Sequencing of this T cell receptor beta chain was carried out in a study of T cells in Graves' hyperthyroidism and ophthalmopathy. This clonotype appeared many times. Amplification targeted TCR beta CDR3 regions from RNA transcripts. Primed by the HTBI set, a first-round RT-PCR was run on the TCR CDR3. MiXCR, run by TCRdb on the multiplex PCR reads, gives a single entry per CDR3 protein. The table lists fewer than 900,000 distinct CDR3 sequences, around a sixth of them singletons. V shed 1 base and J shed 5 bases, with 6 bases lying between them. The V gene's germline CDR1 is SGHAT and CDR2 FQNNGV. This CDR3 region has 13 residues.

The sequenced sample consisted of blood. The TCR sequence derives from a woman in her forties or fifties with Graves' hyperthyroidism that later progressed to Graves' ophthalmopathy. The chain is built from TRBV11-2 and TRBJ1-5, with no clear D. DNA for the CDR3: TGTGCCAGCAGCTTAGGGGTGGATCAGCCCCAGCATTTT. Protein: CASSLGVDQPQHF.